This T cell receptor (beta chain) comes out of a study of blood T cell repertoires in COVID-19. About the study: Donors in the United States, Italy and Spain gave samples during acute or convalescent COVID-19.

In the study's own analysis: Amplification of reference gene primers provided the estimated nucleated cell counts. Repertoires were generated with immunoSEQ multiplex PCR, while TCRdb's copy carries only in-frame clones and drops some. V and J calls and clone size are those listed in that table; D and trimming were worked out from the DNA. The data show roughly 200,000 clones, around 86% seen once. V dropped 1 base and J dropped 6 bases, with 8 bases sitting between them. Germline V CDR1 and CDR2: SGHNT, YYREEE (reference sequence). The CDR3 length is 12 residues. Residents of about two dozen US areas, aged roughly 18 to 89 years, made up the participants.

The gene calls are TRBV5-4 and TRBJ2-7; D might be TRBD2 (6 bases). Specimen: PBMCs or T cells enriched from blood (not recorded which). This TCR was sampled from a man aged 25-40 years in a cohort exposed to, infected with or recovered from COVID-19 (not recorded which). CDR3 region: CASSLSGVEQYF. Written as DNA, the CDR3 is TGTGCCAGCAGCTTGTCGGGGGTCGAGCAGTACTTC.